The present T cell receptor beta chain was sequenced within a study of Ad26.COV2.S vaccination and SARS-CoV-2 variants. Study as a whole: Donor had been placed in the Ad26.COV2.S arm of the COV1001 trial.

The germline V and J ends were trimmed by 6 bases and 3 bases, with 18 bases remaining between them. Germline values: CDR1 DFQATT, CDR2 SNEGSKA (reference sequence). This CDR3 contains 15 residues. Sequencing was performed with immunoSEQ multiplex PCR; in TCRdb, only in-frame clones are kept and a portion is missing. The sample lists 350,000 to 500,000 clones; 89% were seen once. The study's findings and limits: Substantial breadth was reportedly displayed by spike-specific CD8+ and CD4+ T cell responses after vaccination.

Treatment indicated: 15 to 20 received Ad26.COV2.S at low or high dose, single or two shots; about 5 received placebo; per-sample allocation not given. Repertoires come from day 63 after the first vaccine or placebo injection. Aged 18-55 years, donor was enrolled in Boston at some point between 2019 and 2021. This clone was seen a single time. Its antigen is unknown. This TCR was recovered from a person aged 18-65 years who received the Ad26.COV2.S COVID-19 vaccine or a placebo. The V and J genes are TRBV20-1 and TRBJ2-4; D might be TRBD2 (6 bases). The specimen was peripheral blood, collected in a trial of Ad26.COV2.S vaccine versus placebo. The CDR3 is CSASPPGLRKNIQYF. CDR3 sequence (DNA): TGCAGTGCCAGTCCACCGGGACTTCGCAAAAACATTCAGTACTTC.